This section outlines one T cell receptor (beta chain) sequence together with its context. Its antigen is not known. Blood specimens came from baseline, cycle 4 day 1, and cycle 7 day 1. This CDR3 contains 14 residues. After removal of 5 bases from V and 3 bases from J, the junction contained 6 bases not matched to a gene. Looked up from germline, CDR1 is SGHTA and CDR2 is FQGTGA. These data belong to a study of OX40 agonist ivuxolimab in advanced cancers. For the study at large: The dose-escalation cohort had hepatocellular carcinoma, melanoma, renal cell or head and neck cancer. Those enrolled were 80% to 85% male, with a mean age of around 55 years and ages from 23 to 79. Study observations and caveats: Clonal expansion from baseline to week 6 occurred in both CD4+ and CD8+ T cells.

Measured with immunoSEQ multiplex PCR; TCRdb has only the in-frame clones, and not every one. In the table there are about 25,000 clones, 85% of which are singletons. The clonotype originates from an adult with an advanced solid tumor such as melanoma, head and neck, liver or kidney cancer. J is TRBJ2-7 and V is TRBV7-3; TRBD2 aligns across 8 bases. The sample consisted of CD4+ or CD8+ T cells sorted from blood, taken in a trial of the OX40 agonist ivuxolimab. The CDR3, as DNA: TGTGCCAGCAGCCCCGCGGGGGGCAGCTACGAGCAGTACTTC. This sequence encodes CASSPAGGSYEQYF.